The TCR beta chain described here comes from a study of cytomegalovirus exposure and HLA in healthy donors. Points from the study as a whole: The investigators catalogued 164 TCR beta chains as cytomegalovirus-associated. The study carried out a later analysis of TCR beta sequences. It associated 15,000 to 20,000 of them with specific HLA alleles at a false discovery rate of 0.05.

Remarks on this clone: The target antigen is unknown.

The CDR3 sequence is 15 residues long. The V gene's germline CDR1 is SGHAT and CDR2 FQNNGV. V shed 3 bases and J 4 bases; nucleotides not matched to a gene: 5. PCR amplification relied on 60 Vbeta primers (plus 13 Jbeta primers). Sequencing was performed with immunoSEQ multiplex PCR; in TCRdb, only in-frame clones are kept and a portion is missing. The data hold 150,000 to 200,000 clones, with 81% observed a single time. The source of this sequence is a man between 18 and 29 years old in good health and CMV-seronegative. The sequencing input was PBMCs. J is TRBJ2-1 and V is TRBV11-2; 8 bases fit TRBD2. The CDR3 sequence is CASSFNGGEYNEQFF. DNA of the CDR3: TGTGCCAGCAGCTTTAACGGGGGGGAATACAATGAGCAGTTCTTC. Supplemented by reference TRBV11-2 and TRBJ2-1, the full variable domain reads EAGVAQSPRYKIIEKRQSVAFWCNPISGHATLYWYQQILGQGPKLLIQFQNNGVVDDSQLPKDRFSAERLKGVDSTLKIQPAKLEDSAVYLCASSFNGGEYNEQFFGPGTRLTVL.